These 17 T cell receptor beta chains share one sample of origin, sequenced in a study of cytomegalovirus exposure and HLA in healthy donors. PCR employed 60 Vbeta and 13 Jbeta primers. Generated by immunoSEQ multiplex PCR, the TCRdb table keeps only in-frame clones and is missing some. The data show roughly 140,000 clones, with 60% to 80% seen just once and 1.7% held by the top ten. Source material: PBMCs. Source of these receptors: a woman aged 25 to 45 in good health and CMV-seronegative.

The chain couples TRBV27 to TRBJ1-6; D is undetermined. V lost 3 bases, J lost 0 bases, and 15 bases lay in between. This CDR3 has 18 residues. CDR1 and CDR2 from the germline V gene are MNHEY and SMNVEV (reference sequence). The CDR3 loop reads CASSFTPPTSSYNSPLHF. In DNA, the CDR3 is TGTGCCAGCAGTTTCACCCCTCCAACTAGCTCCTATAATTCACCCCTCCACTTT.

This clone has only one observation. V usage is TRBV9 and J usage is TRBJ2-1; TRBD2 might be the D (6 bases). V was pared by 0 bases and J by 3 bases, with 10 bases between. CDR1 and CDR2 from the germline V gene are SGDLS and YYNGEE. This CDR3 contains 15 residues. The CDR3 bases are TGTGCCAGCAGCGTAGCCGGGGGAGTCTACAATGAGCAGTTCTTC. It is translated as CASSVAGGVYNEQFF.

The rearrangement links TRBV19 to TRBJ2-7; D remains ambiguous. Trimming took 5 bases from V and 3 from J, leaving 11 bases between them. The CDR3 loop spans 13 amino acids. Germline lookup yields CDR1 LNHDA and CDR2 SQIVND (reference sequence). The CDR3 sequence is CASSSGRVYEQYF. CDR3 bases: TGTGCCAGTAGTTCGGGTCGAGTCTACGAGCAGTACTTC.

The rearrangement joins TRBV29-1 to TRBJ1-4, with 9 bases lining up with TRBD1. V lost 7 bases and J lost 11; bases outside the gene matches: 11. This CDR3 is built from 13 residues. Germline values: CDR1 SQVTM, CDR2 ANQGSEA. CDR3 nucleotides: TGCAGCGCCGACGGGGGGACAGGGAGGAAACTGTTTTTT. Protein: CSADGGTGRKLFF. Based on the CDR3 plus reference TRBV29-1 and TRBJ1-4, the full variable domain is SAVISQKPSRDICQRGTSLTIQCQVDSQVTMMFWYRQQPGQSLTLIATANQGSEATYESGFVIDKFPISRPNLTFSTLTVSNMSPEDSSIYLCSADGGTGRKLFFGSGTQLSVL.

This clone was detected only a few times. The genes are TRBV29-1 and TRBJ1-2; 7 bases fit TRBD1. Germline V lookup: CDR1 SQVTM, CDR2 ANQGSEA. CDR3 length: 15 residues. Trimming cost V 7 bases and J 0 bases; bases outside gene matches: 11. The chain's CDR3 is CSATGTASANYGYTF. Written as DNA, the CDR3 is TGCAGCGCCACCGGGACAGCCTCAGCTAACTATGGCTACACCTTC.

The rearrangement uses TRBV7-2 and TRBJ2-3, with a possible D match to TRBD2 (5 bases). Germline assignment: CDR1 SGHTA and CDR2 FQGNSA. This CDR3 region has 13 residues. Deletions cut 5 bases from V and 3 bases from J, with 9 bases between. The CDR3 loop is CASSKEVTDTQYF. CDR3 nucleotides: TGTGCCAGCAGCAAGGAGGTTACAGATACGCAGTATTTT.

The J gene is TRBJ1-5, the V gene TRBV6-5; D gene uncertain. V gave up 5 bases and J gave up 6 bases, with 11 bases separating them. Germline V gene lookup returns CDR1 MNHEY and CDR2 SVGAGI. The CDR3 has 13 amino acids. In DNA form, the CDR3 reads TGTGCCAGCAGTCTCTCGGGTGGTCAGCCCCAGCATTTT. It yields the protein CASSLSGGQPQHF.

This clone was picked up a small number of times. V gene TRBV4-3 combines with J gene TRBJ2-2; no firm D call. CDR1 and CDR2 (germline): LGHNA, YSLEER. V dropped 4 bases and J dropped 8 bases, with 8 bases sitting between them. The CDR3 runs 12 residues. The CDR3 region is CASSPPTGELFF. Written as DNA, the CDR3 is TGCGCCAGCAGCCCCCCCACTGGGGAGCTGTTTTTT.

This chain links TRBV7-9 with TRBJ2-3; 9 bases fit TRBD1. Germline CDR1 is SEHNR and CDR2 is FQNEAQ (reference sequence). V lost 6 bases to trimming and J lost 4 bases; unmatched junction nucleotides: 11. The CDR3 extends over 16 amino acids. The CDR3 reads CASSWTPGQGPDTQYF. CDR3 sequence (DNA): TGTGCCAGCAGTTGGACACCGGGACAGGGCCCAGATACGCAGTATTTT.

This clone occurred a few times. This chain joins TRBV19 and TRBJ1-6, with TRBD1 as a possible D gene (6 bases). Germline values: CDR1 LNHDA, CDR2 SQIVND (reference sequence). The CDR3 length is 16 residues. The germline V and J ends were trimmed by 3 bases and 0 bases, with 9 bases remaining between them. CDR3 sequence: CASSITGSSYNSPLHF. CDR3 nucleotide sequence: TGTGCCAGTAGTATCACAGGGAGCTCCTATAATTCACCCCTCCACTTT.

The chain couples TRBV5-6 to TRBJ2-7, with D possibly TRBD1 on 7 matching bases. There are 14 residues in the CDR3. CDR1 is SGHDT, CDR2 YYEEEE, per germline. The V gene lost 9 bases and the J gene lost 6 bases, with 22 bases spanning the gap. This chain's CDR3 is CATSLLEGDSEQYF. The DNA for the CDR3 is TGTGCCACCTCCCTTTTGGAGGGGGACAGCGAGCAGTACTTC.

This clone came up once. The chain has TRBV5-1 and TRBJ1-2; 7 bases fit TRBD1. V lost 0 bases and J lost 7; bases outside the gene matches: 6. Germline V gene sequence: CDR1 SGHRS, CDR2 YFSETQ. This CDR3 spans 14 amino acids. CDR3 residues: CASSLGQGDSGYTF. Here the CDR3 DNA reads TGCGCCAGCAGCTTGGGGCAGGGGGACAGTGGCTACACCTTC.

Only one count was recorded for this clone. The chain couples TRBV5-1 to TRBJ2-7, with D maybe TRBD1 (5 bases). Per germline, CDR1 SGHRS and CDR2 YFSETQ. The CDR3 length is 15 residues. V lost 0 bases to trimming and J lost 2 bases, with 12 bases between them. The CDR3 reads CASSLVDSATYEQYF. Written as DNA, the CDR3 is TGCGCCAGCAGCTTGGTAGACAGTGCAACCTACGAGCAGTACTTC.

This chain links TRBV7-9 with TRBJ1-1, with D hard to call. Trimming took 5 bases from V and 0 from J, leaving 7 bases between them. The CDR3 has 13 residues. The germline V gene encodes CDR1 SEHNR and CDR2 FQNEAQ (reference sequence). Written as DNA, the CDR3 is TGTGCCAGCAGCCAGGACTTGAACACTGAAGCTTTCTTT. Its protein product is CASSQDLNTEAFF. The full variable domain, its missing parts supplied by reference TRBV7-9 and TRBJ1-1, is DTGVSQNPRHKITKRGQNVTFRCDPISEHNRLYWYRQTLGQGPEFLTYFQNEAQLEKSRLLSDRFSAERPKGSFSTLEIQRTEQGDSAMYLCASSQDLNTEAFFGQGTRLTVV.

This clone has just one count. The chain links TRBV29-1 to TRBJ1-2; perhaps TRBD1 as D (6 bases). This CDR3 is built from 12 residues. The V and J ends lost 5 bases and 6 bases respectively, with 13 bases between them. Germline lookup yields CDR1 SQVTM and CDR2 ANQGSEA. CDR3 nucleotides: TGCAGCGTTTATGGACAGTTAGATGGCTACACCTTC. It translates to CSVYGQLDGYTF.

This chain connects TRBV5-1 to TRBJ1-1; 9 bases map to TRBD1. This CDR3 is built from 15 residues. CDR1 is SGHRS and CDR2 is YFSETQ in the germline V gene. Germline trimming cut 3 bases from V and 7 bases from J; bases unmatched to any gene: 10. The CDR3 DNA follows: TGCGCCAGCAGCTGGACAGGGGTAGAGGCCAGTGAAGCTTTCTTT. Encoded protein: CASSWTGVEASEAFF.

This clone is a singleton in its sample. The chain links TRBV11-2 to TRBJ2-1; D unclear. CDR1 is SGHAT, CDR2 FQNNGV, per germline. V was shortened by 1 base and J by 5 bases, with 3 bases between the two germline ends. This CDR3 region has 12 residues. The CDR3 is CASSLVNNEQFF. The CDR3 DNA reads TGTGCCAGCAGCTTAGTCAACAATGAGCAGTTCTTC.